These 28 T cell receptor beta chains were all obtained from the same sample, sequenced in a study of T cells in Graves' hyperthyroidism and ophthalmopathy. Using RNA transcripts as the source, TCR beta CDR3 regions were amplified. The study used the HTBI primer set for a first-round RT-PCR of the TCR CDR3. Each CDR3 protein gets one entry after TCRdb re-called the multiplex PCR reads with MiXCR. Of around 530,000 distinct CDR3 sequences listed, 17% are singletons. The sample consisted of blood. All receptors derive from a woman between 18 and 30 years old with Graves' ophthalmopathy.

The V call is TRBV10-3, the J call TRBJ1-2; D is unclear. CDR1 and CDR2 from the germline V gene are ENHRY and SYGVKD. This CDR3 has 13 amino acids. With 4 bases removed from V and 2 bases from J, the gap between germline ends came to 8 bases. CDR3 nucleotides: TGTGCCATCAGTGGCACCGCGAACTATGGCTACACCTTC. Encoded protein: CAISGTANYGYTF.

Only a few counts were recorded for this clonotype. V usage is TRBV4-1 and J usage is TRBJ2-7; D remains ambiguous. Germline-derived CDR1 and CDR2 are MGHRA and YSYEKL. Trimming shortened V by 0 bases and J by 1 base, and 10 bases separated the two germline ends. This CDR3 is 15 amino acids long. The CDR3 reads CASSQEPGHSYEQYF. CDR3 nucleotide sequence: TGCGCCAGCAGCCAAGAGCCAGGCCATTCCTACGAGCAGTACTTC.

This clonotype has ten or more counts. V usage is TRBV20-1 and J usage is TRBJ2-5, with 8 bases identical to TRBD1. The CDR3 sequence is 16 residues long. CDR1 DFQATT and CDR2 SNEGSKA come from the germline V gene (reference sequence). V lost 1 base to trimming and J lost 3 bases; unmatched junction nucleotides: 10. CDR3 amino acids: CSARGGQATMKETQYF. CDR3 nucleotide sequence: TGCAGTGCTAGAGGGGGACAGGCGACAATGAAAGAGACCCAGTACTTC.

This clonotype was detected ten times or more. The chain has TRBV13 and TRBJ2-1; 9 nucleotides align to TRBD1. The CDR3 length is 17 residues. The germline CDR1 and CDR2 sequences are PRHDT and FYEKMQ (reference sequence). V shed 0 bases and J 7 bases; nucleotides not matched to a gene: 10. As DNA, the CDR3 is TGTGCCAGCAGCTTAGGGGGCTTAGGGACAGGGAAGAATGAGCAGTTCTTC. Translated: CASSLGGLGTGKNEQFF.

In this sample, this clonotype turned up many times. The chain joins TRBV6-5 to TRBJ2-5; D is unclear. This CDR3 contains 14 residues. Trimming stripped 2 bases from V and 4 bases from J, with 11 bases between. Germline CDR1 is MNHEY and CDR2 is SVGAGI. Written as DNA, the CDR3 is TGTGCCAGCAGTTACATAATGGGTAGAGAGACCCAGTACTTC. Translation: CASSYIMGRETQYF.

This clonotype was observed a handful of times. CDR3 nucleotide sequence: TGTGCCAGTAGTATATCCCCCTGGACGGGCGGATATGGCTACACCTTC. The encoded protein is CASSISPWTGGYGYTF. This chain joins TRBV19 and TRBJ1-2, with D uncertain. The CDR3 sequence is 16 residues long. Germline CDR1 is LNHDA and CDR2 is SQIVND (reference sequence). Trimming cost V 2 bases and J 5 bases, with 18 bases left between them. Combining the CDR3 with reference TRBV19 and TRBJ1-2 gives the whole variable domain DGGITQSPKYLFRKEGQNVTLSCEQNLNHDAMYWYRQDPGQGLRLIYYSQIVNDFQKGDIAEGYSVSREKKESFPLTVTSAQKNPTAFYLCASSISPWTGGYGYTFGSGTRLTVV.

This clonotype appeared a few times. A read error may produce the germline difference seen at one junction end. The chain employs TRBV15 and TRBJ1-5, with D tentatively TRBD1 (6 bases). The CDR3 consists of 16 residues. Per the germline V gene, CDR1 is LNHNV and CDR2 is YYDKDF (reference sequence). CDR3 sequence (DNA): TGTGCCACCAGCAGAGATGGGGGCAATAGCAATCGGCCCCAGCATTTT. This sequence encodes CATSRDGGNSNRPQHF.

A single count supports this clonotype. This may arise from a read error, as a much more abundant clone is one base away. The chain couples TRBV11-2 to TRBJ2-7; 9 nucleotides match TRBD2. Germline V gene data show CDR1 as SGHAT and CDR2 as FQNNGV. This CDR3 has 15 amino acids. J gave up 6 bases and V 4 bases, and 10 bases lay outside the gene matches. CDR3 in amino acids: CASSSSPGLASEQYF. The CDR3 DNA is TGTGCCAGCAGCTCATCACCGGGACTAGCTTCCGAGCAGTACTTC.

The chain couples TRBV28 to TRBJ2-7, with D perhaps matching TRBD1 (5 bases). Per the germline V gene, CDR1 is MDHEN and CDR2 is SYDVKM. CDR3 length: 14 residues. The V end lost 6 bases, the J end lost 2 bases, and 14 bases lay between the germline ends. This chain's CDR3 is CASSSGQPPYEQYF. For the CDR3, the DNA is TGTGCCAGCAGCTCCGGACAACCACCCTACGAGCAGTACTTC. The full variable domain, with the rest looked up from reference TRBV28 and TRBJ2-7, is DVKVTQSSRYLVKRTGEKVFLECVQDMDHENMFWYRQDPGLGLRLIYFSYDVKMKEKGDIPEGYSVSREKKERFSLILESASTNQTSMYLCASSSGQPPYEQYFGPGTRLTVT.

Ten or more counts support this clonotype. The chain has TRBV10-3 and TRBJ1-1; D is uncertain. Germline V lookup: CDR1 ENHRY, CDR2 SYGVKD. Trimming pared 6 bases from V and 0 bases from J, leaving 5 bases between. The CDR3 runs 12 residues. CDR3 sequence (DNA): TGTGCCATCAGATATCTGAACACTGAAGCTTTCTTT. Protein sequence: CAIRYLNTEAFF.

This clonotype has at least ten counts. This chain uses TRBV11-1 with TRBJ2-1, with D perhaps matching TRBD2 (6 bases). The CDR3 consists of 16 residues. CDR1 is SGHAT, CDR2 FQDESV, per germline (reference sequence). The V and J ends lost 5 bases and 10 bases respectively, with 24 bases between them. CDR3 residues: CASSQTGGLAQMEQFF. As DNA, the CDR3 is TGTGCCAGCAGCCAGACTGGAGGGCTGGCACAAATGGAGCAGTTCTTC.

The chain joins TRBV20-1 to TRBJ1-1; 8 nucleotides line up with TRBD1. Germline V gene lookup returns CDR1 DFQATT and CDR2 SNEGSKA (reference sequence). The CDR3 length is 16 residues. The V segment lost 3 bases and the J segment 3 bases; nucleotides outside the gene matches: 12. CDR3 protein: CSARILQGALHTEAFF. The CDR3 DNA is TGCAGTGCTAGGATTTTGCAGGGGGCTCTACACACTGAAGCTTTCTTT.

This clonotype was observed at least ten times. The DNA for the CDR3 is TGTGCCAGCAGCCCCCTAGAATGGGGGCAAGAGACCCAGTACTTC. Protein product: CASSPLEWGQETQYF. This sequence joins TRBV7-8 and TRBJ2-5; either TRBD1 or TRBD2 may supply D (5 bases each). The CDR3 totals 15 residues. Germline V gives CDR1 SGHVS, CDR2 FQNEAQ. Trimming stripped 5 bases from V and 2 bases from J, with 15 bases between.

This CDR3 reads CASSGWGETQYF. For the CDR3, the DNA is TGTGCCAGCAGTGGTTGGGGCGAGACCCAGTACTTC. The chain uses TRBV6-1 and TRBJ2-5, with D possibly TRBD1 on 5 matching bases. Trimming removed 4 bases at V and 5 bases at J, with 8 bases between. Germline V gene data show CDR1 as MNHNS and CDR2 as SASEGT. The CDR3 sequence is 12 residues long.

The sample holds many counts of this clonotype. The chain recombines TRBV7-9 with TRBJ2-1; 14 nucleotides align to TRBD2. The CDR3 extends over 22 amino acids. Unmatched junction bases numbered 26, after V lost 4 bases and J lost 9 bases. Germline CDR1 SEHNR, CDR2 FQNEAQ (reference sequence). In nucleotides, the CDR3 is TGTGCCAGCAGCTCCAGGACAGGGACGGGACCGGGACTAGCGGGAGTGCGGGGTGAGCAGTTCTTC. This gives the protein CASSSRTGTGPGLAGVRGEQFF. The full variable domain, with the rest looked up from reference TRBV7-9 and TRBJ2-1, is DTGVSQNPRHKITKRGQNVTFRCDPISEHNRLYWYRQTLGQGPEFLTYFQNEAQLEKSRLLSDRFSAERPKGSFSTLEIQRTEQGDSAMYLCASSSRTGTGPGLAGVRGEQFFGPGTRLTVL.

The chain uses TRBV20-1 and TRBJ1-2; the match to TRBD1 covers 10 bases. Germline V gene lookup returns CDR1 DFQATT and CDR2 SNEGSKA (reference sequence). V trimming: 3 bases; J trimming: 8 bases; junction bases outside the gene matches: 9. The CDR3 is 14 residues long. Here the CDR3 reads CSASLRTGGGGYTF. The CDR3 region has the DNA TGCAGTGCTAGTCTTAGGACAGGGGGTGGAGGCTACACCTTC.

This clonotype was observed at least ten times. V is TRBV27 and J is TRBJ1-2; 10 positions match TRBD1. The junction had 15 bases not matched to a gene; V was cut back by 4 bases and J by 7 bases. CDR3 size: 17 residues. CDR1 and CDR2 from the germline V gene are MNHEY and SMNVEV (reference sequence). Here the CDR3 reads CASSYAAAGTGDIGYTF. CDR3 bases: TGTGCCAGCAGTTATGCCGCCGCCGGGACAGGGGATATTGGCTACACCTTC.

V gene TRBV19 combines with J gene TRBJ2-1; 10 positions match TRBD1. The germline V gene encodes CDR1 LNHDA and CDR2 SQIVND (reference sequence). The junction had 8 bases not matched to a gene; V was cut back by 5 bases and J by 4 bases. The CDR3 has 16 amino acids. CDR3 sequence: CASSLSGTGVYNEQFF. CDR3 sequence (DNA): TGTGCCAGTAGTCTATCCGGGACAGGGGTTTACAATGAGCAGTTCTTC.

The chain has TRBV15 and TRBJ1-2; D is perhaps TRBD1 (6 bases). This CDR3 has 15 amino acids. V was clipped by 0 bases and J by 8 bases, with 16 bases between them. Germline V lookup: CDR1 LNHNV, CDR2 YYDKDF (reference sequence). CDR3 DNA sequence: TGTGCCACCAGCAGAGATGGGGGACACGTACTGGGCTACACCTTC. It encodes CATSRDGGHVLGYTF.

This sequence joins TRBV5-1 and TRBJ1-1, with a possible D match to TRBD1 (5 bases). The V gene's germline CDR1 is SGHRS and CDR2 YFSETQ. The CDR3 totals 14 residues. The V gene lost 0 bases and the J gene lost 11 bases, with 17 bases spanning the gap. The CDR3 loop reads CASSLDTGGGFAFF. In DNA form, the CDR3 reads TGCGCCAGCAGCTTGGATACAGGCGGGGGGTTCGCTTTCTTT.

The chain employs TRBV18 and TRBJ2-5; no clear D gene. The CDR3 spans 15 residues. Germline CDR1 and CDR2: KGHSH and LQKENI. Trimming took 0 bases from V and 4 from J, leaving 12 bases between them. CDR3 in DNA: TGTGCCAGCTCACCACCTGCAGGCCTTCGAGAGACCCAGTACTTC. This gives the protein CASSPPAGLRETQYF.

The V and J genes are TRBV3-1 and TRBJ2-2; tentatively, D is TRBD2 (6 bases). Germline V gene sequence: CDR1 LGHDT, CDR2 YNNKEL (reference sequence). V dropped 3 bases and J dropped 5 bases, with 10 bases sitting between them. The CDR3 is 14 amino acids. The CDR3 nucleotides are TGTGCCAGCAGCCACGGACTATCAACCGGGGAGCTGTTTTTT. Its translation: CASSHGLSTGELFF.

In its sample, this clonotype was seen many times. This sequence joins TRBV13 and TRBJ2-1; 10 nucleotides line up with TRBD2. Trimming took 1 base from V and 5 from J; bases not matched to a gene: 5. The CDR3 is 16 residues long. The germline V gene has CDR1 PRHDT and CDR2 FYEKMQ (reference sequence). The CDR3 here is CASSLEGTSAHNEQFF. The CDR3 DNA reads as TGTGCCAGCAGCTTAGAGGGGACTAGCGCGCACAATGAGCAGTTCTTC.

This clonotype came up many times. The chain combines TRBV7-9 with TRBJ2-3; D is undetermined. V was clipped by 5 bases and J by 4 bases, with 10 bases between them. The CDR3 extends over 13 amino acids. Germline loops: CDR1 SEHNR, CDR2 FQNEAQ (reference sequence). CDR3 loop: CASSPGPPDTQYF. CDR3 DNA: TGTGCCAGCAGCCCTGGACCTCCAGATACGCAGTATTTT.

The CDR3 region has the DNA TGTGCCAGTAGTATACCTGGTAGAAACGAGCAGTACTTC. Amino acid sequence: CASSIPGRNEQYF. V and J are TRBV19 and TRBJ2-7; D is unclear. Trimming removed 2 bases at V and 5 bases at J, with 10 bases between. CDR3 size: 13 residues. Germline CDR1 LNHDA, CDR2 SQIVND (reference sequence).

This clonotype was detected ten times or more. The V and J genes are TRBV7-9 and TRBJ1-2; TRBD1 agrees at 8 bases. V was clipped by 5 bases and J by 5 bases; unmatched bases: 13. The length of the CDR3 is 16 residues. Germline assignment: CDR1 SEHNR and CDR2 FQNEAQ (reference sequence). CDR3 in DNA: TGTGCCAGCAGCCCGCCCGGGAGGACAGGGATTTATGGCTACACCTTC. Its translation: CASSPPGRTGIYGYTF.

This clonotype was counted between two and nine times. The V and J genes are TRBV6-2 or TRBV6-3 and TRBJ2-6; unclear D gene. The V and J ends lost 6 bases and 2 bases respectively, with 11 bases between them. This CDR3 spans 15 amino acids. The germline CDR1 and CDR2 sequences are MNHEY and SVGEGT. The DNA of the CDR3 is TGTGCCAGCAGGGCGAGAATAGCTGGGGCCAACGTCCTGACTTTC. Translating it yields CASRARIAGANVLTF.

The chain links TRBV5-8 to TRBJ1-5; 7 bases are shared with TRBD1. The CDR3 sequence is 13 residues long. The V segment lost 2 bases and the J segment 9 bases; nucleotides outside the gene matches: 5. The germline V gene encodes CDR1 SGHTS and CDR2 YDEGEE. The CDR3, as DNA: TGTGCCAGCAGCTTAAGGGGGCGGCGGCCCCAGCATTTT. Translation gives CASSLRGRRPQHF. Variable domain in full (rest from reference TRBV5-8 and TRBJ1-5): EAGVTQSPTHLIKTRGQQATLRCSPISGHTSVYWYQQALGLGLQFLLWYDEGEERNRGNFPPRFSGRQFPNYSSELNVNALELEDSALYLCASSLRGRRPQHFGDGTRLSIL.